This T cell receptor beta chain appears in the sequencing data of a study of tumor-infiltrating lymphocytes in primary liver carcinoma. Across the whole study: Recorded tumor stage was T1-T3 N0M0, with diameters of about 4.2 to 11 cm.

Notes on the study in general: Researchers did not compare CD4+ and CD8+ repertoires, as samples were bulk unsorted. Tumors significantly exceeded blood in top-250-clone fraction (p = 0.039).

A note on this clonotype: Its antigen is as yet unknown.

The V gene's germline CDR1 is MDHEN and CDR2 SYDVKM. Germline trimming cut 8 bases from V and 7 bases from J; bases unmatched to any gene: 11. CDR3 size: 15 residues. Unsorted whole blood supplied the blood RNA, and germline DNA was isolated too. Researchers generated TCR beta cDNA from approximately 0.55 ug of total RNA, relying on a constant-region primer. The TCR beta library was amplified through three nested multiplex PCR rounds in a modified ARM-PCR procedure. The first two PCR rounds used TRBV1-TRBV30 primers with a Cbeta primer, around 10 cycles each. One entry per CDR3 protein results from TCRdb running MiXCR on the multiplex PCR reads. The table has 250,000 to 400,000 distinct CDR3 sequences, more than 55% seen once; the top ten hold 9% to 10%.

The J gene is TRBJ1-5, the V gene TRBV28; TRBD1 matches at 10 bases. The sequenced material came from peripheral blood. This TCR derives from a man aged 40-49 years with primary liver carcinoma and hepatitis B virus infection. CDR3 DNA sequence: TGTGCCAGCGGTCAAGAGGGACAGGGGCTACAGCCCCAGCATTTT. Translated: CASGQEGQGLQPQHF. Supplemented by reference TRBV28 and TRBJ1-5, the full variable domain reads DVKVTQSSRYLVKRTGEKVFLECVQDMDHENMFWYRQDPGLGLRLIYFSYDVKMKEKGDIPEGYSVSREKKERFSLILESASTNQTSMYLCASGQEGQGLQPQHFGDGTRLSIL.